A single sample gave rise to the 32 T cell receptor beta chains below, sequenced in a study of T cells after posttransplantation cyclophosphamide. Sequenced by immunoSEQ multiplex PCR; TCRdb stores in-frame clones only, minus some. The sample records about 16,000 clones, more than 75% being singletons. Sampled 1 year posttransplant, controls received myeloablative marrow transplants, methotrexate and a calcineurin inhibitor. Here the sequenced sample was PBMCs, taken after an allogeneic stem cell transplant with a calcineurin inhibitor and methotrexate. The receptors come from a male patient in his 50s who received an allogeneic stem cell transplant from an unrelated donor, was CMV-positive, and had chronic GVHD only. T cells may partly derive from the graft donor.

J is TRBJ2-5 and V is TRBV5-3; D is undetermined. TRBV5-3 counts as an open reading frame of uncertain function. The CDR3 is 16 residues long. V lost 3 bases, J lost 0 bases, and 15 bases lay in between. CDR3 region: CARSSIRVPYQETQYF. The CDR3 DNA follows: TGTGCCAGAAGCTCGATTCGGGTCCCGTACCAAGAGACCCAGTACTTC.

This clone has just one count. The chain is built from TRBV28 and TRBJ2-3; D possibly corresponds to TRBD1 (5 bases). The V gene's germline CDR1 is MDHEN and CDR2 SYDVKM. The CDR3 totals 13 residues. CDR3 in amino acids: CVGHAPGTDTQYF. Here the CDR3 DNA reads TGTGTTGGACACGCACCAGGCACAGATACGCAGTATTTT.

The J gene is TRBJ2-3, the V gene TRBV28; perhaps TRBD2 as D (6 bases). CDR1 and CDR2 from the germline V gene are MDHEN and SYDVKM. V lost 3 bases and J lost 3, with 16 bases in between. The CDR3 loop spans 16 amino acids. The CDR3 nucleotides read TGTGCCAGCAGTTTGGAGGGCAGGGCGTTGACAGATACGCAGTATTTT. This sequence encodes CASSLEGRALTDTQYF.

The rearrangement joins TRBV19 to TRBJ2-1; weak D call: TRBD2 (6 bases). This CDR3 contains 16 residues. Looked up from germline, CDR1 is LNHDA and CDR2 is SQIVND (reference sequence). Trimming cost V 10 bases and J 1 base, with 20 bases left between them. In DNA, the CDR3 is TGTGCCACCCTAGCCCCGGGACGGGGGTCCTACAATGAGCAGTTCTTC. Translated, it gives CATLAPGRGSYNEQFF.

For the CDR3, the DNA is TGTGCCACCTCGGGGGGGAACTCTGGAAACACCATATATTTT. Its translation is CATSGGNSGNTIYF. The chain recombines TRBV7-9 with TRBJ1-3, with D possibly being TRBD1 (5 bases). The CDR3 spans 14 residues. The V end was cut by 10 bases, the J end by 0 bases, with 13 bases between. Germline V CDR1 and CDR2: SEHNR, FQNEAQ (reference sequence).

The CDR3 is CTSSQNTGGAWNF. CDR3 bases: TGCACCAGCAGCCAAAACACAGGCGGCGCGTGGAATTTT. V gene TRBV1 combines with J gene TRBJ1-3; TRBD1 reflects the table's D call only, with no check against the DNA. TRBV1 is termed a pseudogene. CDR3 length equals 13 residues.

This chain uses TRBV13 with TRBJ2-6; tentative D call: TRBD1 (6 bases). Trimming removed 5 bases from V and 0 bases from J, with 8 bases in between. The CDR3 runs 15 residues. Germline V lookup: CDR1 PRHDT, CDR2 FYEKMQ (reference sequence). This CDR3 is CASSPGASGANVLTF. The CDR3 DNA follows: TGTGCCAGCAGCCCAGGGGCCTCTGGGGCCAACGTCCTGACTTTC.

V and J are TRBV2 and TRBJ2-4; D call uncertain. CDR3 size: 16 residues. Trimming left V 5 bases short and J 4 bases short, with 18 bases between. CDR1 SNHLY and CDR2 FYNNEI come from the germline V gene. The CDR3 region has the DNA TGTGCCAGCAGTCCCTTAGACACGCCTGGGAAAAACATTCAGTACTTC. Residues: CASSPLDTPGKNIQYF.

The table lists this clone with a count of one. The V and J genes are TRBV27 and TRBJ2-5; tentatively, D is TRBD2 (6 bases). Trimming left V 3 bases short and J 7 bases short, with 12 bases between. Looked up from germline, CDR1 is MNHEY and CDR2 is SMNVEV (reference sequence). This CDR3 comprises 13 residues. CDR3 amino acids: CASSFTGAGTQYF. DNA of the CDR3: TGTGCCAGCAGTTTCACGGGAGCGGGGACCCAGTACTTC.

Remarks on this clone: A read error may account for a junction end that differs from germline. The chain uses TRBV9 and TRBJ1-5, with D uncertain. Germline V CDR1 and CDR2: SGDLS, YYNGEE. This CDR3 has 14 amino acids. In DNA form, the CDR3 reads TGTGCCAGCAGCGTAGATAGTAGCGATCAGCCCCAGCATTTT. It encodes CASSVDSSDQPQHF. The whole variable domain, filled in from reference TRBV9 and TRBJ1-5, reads DSGVTQTPKHLITATGQRVTLRCSPRSGDLSVYWYQQSLDQGLQFLIQYYNGEERAKGNILERFSAQQFPDLHSELNLSSLELGDSALYFCASSVDSSDQPQHFGDGTRLSIL.

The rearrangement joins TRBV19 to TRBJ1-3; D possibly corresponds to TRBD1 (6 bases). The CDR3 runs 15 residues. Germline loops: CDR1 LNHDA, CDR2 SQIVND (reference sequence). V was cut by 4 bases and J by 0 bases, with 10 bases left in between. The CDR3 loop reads CASSTTGYSGNTIYF. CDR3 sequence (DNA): TGTGCCAGTAGTACCACAGGGTACTCTGGAAACACCATATATTTT.

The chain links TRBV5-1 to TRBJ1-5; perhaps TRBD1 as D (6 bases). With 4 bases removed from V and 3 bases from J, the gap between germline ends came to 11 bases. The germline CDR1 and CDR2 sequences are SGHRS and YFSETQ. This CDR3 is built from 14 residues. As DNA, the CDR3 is TGCGCCAGCAGCGGGGGGGGGCCCAATCAGCCCCAGCATTTT. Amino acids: CASSGGGPNQPQHF.

Here the CDR3 reads CASSEARKNTEAFF. The CDR3, as DNA: TGTGCCAGCAGTGAGGCACGTAAGAACACTGAAGCTTTCTTT. The chain links TRBV2 to TRBJ1-1; D gene uncertain. CDR1 is SNHLY, CDR2 FYNNEI, per germline. Trimming shortened V by 3 bases and J by 1 base, and 9 bases separated the two germline ends. The CDR3 has 14 residues.

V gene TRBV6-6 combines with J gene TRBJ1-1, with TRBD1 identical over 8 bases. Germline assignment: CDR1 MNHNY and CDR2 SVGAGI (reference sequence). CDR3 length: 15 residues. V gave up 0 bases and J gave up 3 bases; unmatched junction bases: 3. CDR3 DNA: TGTGCCAGCAGTTACTCAGAACAGGGGGACACTGAAGCTTTCTTT. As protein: CASSYSEQGDTEAFF.

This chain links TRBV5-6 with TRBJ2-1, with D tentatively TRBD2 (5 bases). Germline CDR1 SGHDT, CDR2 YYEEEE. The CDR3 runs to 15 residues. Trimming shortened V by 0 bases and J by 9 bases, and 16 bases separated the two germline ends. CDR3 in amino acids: CASSLGRAGRGEQFF. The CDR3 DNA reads TGTGCCAGCAGCTTGGGACGGGCGGGTCGGGGTGAGCAGTTCTTC.

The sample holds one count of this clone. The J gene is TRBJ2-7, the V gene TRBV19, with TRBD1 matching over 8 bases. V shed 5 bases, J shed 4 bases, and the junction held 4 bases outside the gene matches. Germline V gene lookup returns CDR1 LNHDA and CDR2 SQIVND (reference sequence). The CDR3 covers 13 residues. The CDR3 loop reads CASSGQGWYEQYF. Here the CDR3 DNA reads TGTGCCAGTAGTGGACAGGGTTGGTACGAGCAGTACTTC.

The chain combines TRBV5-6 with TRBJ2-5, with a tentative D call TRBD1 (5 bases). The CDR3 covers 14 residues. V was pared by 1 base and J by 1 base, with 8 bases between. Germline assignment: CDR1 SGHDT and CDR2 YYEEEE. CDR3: CASSLPTVQETQYF. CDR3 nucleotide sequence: TGTGCCAGCAGCTTGCCGACAGTCCAAGAGACCCAGTACTTC.

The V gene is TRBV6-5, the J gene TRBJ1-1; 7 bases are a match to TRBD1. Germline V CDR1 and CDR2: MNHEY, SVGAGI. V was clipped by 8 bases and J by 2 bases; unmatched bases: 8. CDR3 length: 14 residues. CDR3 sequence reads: CASGHTGVNTEAFF. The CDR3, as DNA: TGTGCCAGCGGCCACACAGGGGTAAACACTGAAGCTTTCTTT.

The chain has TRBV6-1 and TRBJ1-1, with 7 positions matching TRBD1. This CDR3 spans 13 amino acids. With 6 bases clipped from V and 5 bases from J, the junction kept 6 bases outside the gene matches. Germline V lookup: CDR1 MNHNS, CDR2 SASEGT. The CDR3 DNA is TGTGCCAGCAGGGGACAGCTCTGGACTGAAGCTTTCTTT. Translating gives CASRGQLWTEAFF.

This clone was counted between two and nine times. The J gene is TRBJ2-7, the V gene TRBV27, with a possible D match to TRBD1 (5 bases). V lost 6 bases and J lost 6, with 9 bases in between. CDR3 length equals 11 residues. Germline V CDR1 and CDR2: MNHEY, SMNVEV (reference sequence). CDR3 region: CASSQGLEQYF. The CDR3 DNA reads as TGTGCCAGCAGCCAGGGTCTCGAGCAGTACTTC.

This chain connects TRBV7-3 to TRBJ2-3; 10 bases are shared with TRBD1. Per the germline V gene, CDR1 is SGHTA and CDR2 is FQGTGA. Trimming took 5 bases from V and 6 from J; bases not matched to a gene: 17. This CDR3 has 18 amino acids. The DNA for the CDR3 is TGTGCCAGCAGCCCAGGTGGGGGACAGGGGAACTCGGGCGATACGCAGTATTTT. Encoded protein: CASSPGGGQGNSGDTQYF. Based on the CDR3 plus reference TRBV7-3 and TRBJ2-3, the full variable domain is GAGVSQTPSNKVTEKGKYVELRCDPISGHTALYWYRQSLGQGPEFLIYFQGTGAADDSGLPNDRFFAVRPEGSVSTLKIQRTERGDSAVYLCASSPGGGQGNSGDTQYFGPGTRLTVL.

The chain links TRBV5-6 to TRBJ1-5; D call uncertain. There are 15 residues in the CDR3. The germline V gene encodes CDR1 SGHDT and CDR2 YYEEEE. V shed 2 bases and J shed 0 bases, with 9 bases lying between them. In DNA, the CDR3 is TGTGCCAGCAGCTTTGCGCCCTATAGCAATCAGCCCCAGCATTTT. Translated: CASSFAPYSNQPQHF.

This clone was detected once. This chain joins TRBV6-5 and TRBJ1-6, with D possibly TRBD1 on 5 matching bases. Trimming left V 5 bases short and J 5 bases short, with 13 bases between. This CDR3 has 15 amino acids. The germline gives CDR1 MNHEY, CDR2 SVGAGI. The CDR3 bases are TGTGCCAGCAGTGCTGGGGGGTATGATAATTCACCCCTCCACTTT. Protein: CASSAGGYDNSPLHF.

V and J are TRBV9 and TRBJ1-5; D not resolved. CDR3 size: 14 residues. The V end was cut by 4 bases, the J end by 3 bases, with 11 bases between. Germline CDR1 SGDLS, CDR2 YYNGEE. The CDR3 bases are TGTGCCAGCAGCCCAACAGATTACAATCAGCCCCAGCATTTT. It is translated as CASSPTDYNQPQHF.

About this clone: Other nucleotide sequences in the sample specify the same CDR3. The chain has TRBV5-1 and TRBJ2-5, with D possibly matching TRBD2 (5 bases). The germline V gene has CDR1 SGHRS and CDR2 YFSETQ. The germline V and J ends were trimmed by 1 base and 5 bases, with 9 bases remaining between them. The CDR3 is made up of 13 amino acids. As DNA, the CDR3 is TGCGCCAGCAGCTTGACCGGGGAGGAGACCCAGTACTTC. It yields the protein CASSLTGEETQYF.

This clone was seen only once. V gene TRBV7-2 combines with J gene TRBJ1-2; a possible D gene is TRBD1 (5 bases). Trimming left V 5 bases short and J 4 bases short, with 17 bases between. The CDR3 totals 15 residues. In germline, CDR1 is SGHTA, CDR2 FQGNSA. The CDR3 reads CASSPGTQGGYGYTF. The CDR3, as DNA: TGTGCCAGCAGCCCCGGCACGCAGGGAGGCTATGGCTACACCTTC.

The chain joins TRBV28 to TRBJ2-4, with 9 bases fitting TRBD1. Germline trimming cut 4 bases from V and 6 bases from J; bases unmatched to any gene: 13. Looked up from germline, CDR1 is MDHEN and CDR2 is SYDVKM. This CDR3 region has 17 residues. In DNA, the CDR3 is TGTGCCAGCAGTTCCGCTGGCCGGGGACAGGGACGAAACATTCAGTACTTC. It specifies CASSSAGRGQGRNIQYF.

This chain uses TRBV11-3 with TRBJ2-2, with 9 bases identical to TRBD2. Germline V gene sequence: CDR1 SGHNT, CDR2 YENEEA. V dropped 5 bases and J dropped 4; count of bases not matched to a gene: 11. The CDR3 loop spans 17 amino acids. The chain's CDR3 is CASSVTGTSSVTGELFF. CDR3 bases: TGTGCCAGCAGCGTAACCGGGACTAGCTCGGTCACCGGGGAGCTGTTTTTT. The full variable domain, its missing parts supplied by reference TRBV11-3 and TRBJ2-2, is EAGVVQSPRYKIIEKKQPVAFWCNPISGHNTLYWYLQNLGQGPELLIRYENEEAVDDSQLPKDRFSAERLKGVDSTLKIQPAELGDSAVYLCASSVTGTSSVTGELFFGEGSRLTVL.

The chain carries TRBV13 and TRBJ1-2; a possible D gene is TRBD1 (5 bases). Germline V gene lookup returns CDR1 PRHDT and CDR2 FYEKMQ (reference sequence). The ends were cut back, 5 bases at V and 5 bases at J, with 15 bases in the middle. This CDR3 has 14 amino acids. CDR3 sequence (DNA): TGTGCCAGCAGCCCCGAAAACGACAGATATGGCTACACCTTC. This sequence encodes CASSPENDRYGYTF.

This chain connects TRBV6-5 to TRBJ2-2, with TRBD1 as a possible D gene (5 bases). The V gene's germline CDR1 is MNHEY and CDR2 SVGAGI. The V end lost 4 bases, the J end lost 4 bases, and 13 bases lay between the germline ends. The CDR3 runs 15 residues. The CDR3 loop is CASSLEGATTGELFF. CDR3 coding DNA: TGTGCCAGCAGTTTAGAAGGGGCCACCACCGGGGAGCTGTTTTTT.

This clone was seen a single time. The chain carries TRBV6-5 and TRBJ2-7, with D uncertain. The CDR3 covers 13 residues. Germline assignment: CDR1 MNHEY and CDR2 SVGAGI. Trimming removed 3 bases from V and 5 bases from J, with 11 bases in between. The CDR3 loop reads CASSYYVSDEQYF. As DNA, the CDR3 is TGTGCCAGCAGTTATTACGTGAGCGACGAGCAGTACTTC.

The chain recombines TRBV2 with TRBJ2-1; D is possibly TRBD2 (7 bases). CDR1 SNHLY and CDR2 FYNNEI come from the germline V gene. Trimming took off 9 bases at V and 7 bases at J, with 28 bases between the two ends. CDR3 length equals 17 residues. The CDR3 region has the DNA TGTGCCAGTCACCATGGGGAGGGGGAGGGCCCTAGTAATGAGCAGTTCTTC. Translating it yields CASHHGEGEGPSNEQFF.